Listed below are T cell receptor beta chains from one sample, sequenced in a study of blood T cell repertoires in COVID-19. The method was immunoSEQ multiplex PCR; TCRdb's version includes in-frame clones alone and lacks a portion of them. In the table there are 150,000 to 200,000 clones, approximately 89% of which are singletons. What was sequenced was peripheral blood. These receptors were collected from a woman younger than 45 with acute or convalescent COVID-19. The CDR3 runs from the conserved cysteine through the conserved F or W. The D gene is left open where the match is weak. The size of a clone is reported for some rows only, either as once, few or many, or as a class for expanded clones.

v_gene: TRBV5-1; abundance: NA; d_gene: NA; j_gene: TRBJ1-6; CDR3nt: TGCGCCAGCAGCCGGGGAGGGAATTCACCCCTCCACTTT; CDR3aa: CASSRGGNSPLHF
v_gene: TRBV6-5; abundance: NA; d_gene: NA; j_gene: TRBJ1-6; CDR3nt: TGTGCCAGCAGTTACTCCGCGAGCTTGGATTCACCCCTCCACTTT; CDR3aa: CASSYSASLDSPLHF
v_gene: TRBV5-1; abundance: NA; d_gene: NA; j_gene: TRBJ1-1; CDR3nt: TGCGCCAGCAGGCAGGGGCATGAAGGCACTGAAGCTTTCTTT; CDR3aa: CASRQGHEGTEAFF
v_gene: TRBV3-1/TRBV3-2; abundance: NA; d_gene: TRBD2; j_gene: TRBJ2-1; CDR3nt: TGTGCCAGCAGCCCCGGACTAGCGGAAAATGAGCAGTTCTTC; CDR3aa: CASSPGLAENEQFF
v_gene: TRBV5-4; abundance: once; d_gene: NA; j_gene: TRBJ2-3; CDR3nt: TGTGCCAGCAGCTTGGCCCCCGGTTCAGATACGCAGTATTTT; CDR3aa: CASSLAPGSDTQYF
v_gene: TRBV27; abundance: NA; d_gene: NA; j_gene: TRBJ2-2; CDR3nt: TGTGCCAGCAGTCAGGGCAGGGGTTTGGTCGGGGAGCTGTTTTTT; CDR3aa: CASSQGRGLVGELFF
v_gene: TRBV6-6; abundance: NA; d_gene: TRBD2; j_gene: TRBJ2-1; CDR3nt: TGTGCCAGCGAGGGACTAGCGGGTAATGAGCAGTTCTTC; CDR3aa: CASEGLAGNEQFF
v_gene: TRBV28; abundance: NA; d_gene: TRBD1; j_gene: TRBJ1-6; CDR3nt: TGTGCCAGCAGCGAAATCGACAGGGGAAGATCACCCCTCCACTTT; CDR3aa: CASSEIDRGRSPLHF
v_gene: TRBV19; abundance: NA; d_gene: TRBD1; j_gene: TRBJ1-5; CDR3nt: TGTGCCAGTAGTATTGGACAGGCAGGCAATCAGCCCCAGCATTTT; CDR3aa: CASSIGQAGNQPQHF
v_gene: TRBV28; abundance: NA; d_gene: NA; j_gene: TRBJ2-7; CDR3nt: TGTGCCAGCAGTATACCCTCGGGGTCGGACGAGCAGTACTTC; CDR3aa: CASSIPSGSDEQYF
v_gene: TRBV6-1; abundance: NA; d_gene: NA; j_gene: TRBJ1-2; CDR3nt: TGTGCCAGCAGTGAAAACCCGGCGGAAAACTATGGCTACACCTTC; CDR3aa: CASSENPAENYGYTF
v_gene: TRBV11-2; abundance: NA; d_gene: NA; j_gene: TRBJ2-2; CDR3nt: TGTGCCAGCAGCCCCAGACACGGGGAGCTGTTTTTT; CDR3aa: CASSPRHGELFF
v_gene: TRBV24-1; abundance: NA; d_gene: NA; j_gene: TRBJ1-2; CDR3nt: TGTGCCACCAGTGAAACCGGGTCACAATATGGCTACACCTTC; CDR3aa: CATSETGSQYGYTF
v_gene: TRBV30; abundance: NA; d_gene: NA; j_gene: TRBJ2-7; CDR3nt: TGTGCCTGCTTTACTTACGAGCAGTACTTC; CDR3aa: CACFTYEQYF
v_gene: TRBV27; abundance: NA; d_gene: NA; j_gene: TRBJ2-5; CDR3nt: TGTGCCAGCAGCAAATTCGCCGTCCTCTCGGAAGAGACCCAGTACTTC; CDR3aa: CASSKFAVLSEETQYF
v_gene: TRBV6-6; abundance: NA; d_gene: NA; j_gene: TRBJ2-7; CDR3nt: TGTGCCAGCAGCTCCCGACAGGAAGACTACGAGCAGTACTTC; CDR3aa: CASSSRQEDYEQYF
v_gene: TRBV3-1/TRBV3-2; abundance: NA; d_gene: TRBD1; j_gene: TRBJ1-5; CDR3nt: TGTGCCAGCAGCCAGCAGGGGGCCCAGCCCCAGCATTTT; CDR3aa: CASSQQGAQPQHF
v_gene: TRBV5-1; abundance: NA; d_gene: NA; j_gene: TRBJ2-1; CDR3nt: TGCGCCAGCAGCTTGCTGAATGAGCAGTTCTTC; CDR3aa: CASSLLNEQFF
v_gene: TRBV3-1/TRBV3-2; abundance: NA; d_gene: TRBD2; j_gene: TRBJ2-5; CDR3nt: TGTGCCAGCAGCCCAAGATTCCCGGGGGGGGAGACCCAGTACTTC; CDR3aa: CASSPRFPGGETQYF
v_gene: TRBV5-1; abundance: NA; d_gene: NA; j_gene: TRBJ2-5; CDR3nt: TGCGCCAGCAGCCCGTTTGGGACTGGCAAAGAGACCCAGTACTTC; CDR3aa: CASSPFGTGKETQYF
v_gene: TRBV12-3/TRBV12-4; abundance: few; d_gene: NA; j_gene: TRBJ1-5; CDR3nt: TGTGCCAGCAGTTTAAGGGGTCCTGGGCCCCAGCATTTT; CDR3aa: CASSLRGPGPQHF
v_gene: TRBV3-1/TRBV3-2; abundance: few; d_gene: TRBD1; j_gene: TRBJ1-2; CDR3nt: TGTGCCAGCAGCCCCTGGGACAGCCCGAACTATGGCTACACCTTC; CDR3aa: CASSPWDSPNYGYTF
v_gene: TRBV28; abundance: NA; d_gene: NA; j_gene: TRBJ2-7; CDR3nt: TGTGCCGGCGCGACAGGCCCTACCTACGAGCAGTACTTC; CDR3aa: CAGATGPTYEQYF
v_gene: TRBV7-8; abundance: NA; d_gene: NA; j_gene: TRBJ1-5; CDR3nt: TGTGCCAGCAGCTTAGTGCGGGCCCAAAATCAGCCCCAGCATTTT; CDR3aa: CASSLVRAQNQPQHF
v_gene: TRBV6-1; abundance: NA; d_gene: NA; j_gene: TRBJ1-2; CDR3nt: TGTGCCAGCAGTGAAGCAGTCCAGGGGAACAGAGGCTACACCTTC; CDR3aa: CASSEAVQGNRGYTF
v_gene: TRBV5-5; abundance: few; d_gene: TRBD1; j_gene: TRBJ1-4; CDR3nt: TGTGCCAGCAGCTTCACAGGGGGCGATGAAAAACTGTTTTTT; CDR3aa: CASSFTGGDEKLFF
v_gene: TRBV25-1; abundance: NA; d_gene: NA; j_gene: TRBJ2-7; CDR3nt: TGTGCCACCCAAATTCCAACAGGTTACGAGCAGTACTTC; CDR3aa: CATQIPTGYEQYF
v_gene: TRBV25-1; abundance: once; d_gene: NA; j_gene: TRBJ1-4; CDR3nt: TGTGCCAGCAGTGATCTTCGGGTAACTAATGAAAAACTGTTTTTT; CDR3aa: CASSDLRVTNEKLFF
v_gene: TRBV3-1/TRBV3-2; abundance: NA; d_gene: NA; j_gene: TRBJ2-3; CDR3nt: TGTGCCAGCAGCCAAGATGTCGGGACAGATACGCAGTATTTT; CDR3aa: CASSQDVGTDTQYF